This T cell receptor (beta chain) emerged from a study of shared clonotypes between healthy human individuals. Study summary: Donors, aged 18 to 49, were a couple of women and three men. Study-level results: Sampling covered nothing but blood. Tissue TCR repertoires likely differ from those found in blood.

Unsorted samples relied on around 100 million PBMCs, which served as the source of genomic DNA. TCRdb's copy holds only in-frame clones and misses some; the assay was immunoSEQ multiplex PCR. The sample contains about 500,000 clones, roughly three quarters of which appear only once. Germline CDR1 MDHEN, CDR2 SYDVKM. The length of the CDR3 is 13 residues. The germline V and J ends were trimmed by 0 bases and 6 bases, with 9 bases remaining between them. Comment on this clone: Its specificity is unknown.

J is TRBJ2-7 and V is TRBV28; tentative D call: TRBD2 (6 bases). The sequenced sample consisted of PBMCs. The TCR originated in a woman aged 40 to 50 in good health. Some clones in this sample may be carry-over from other donors' samples. The CDR3 coding sequence is TGTGCCAGCAGTTTATGGCGGGGTGGCGAGCAGTACTTC. The encoded protein is CASSLWRGGEQYF.